This TCR beta chain was recorded in a study of immune characterization of retroperitoneal liposarcoma. The germline V and J ends were trimmed by 6 bases and 5 bases, with 15 bases remaining between them. CDR1 and CDR2 (germline): MNHNS, SASEGT. The CDR3 totals 14 residues. Within the sample, this clonotype is medium-sized. TCRdb re-called the PCR reads through MiXCR, storing one row per CDR3 protein. The table lists some 9,600 distinct CDR3 sequences, 20% to 30% of them singletons. This chain uses TRBV6-1 with TRBJ2-3; D gene ambiguous. The sequence was collected from a male donor with retroperitoneal liposarcoma. The sequencing input was blood. CDR3 in amino acids: CASRYEAWIDTQYF. As DNA, the CDR3 is TGTGCCAGCAGGTACGAGGCTTGGATAGATACGCAGTATTTT.